This T cell receptor beta chain emerged from a study of OX40 agonist ivuxolimab in advanced cancers. The overall study: Patients received ivuxolimab, an intravenous treatment, every 2 weeks at 0.01 to 10 mg/kg. One patient with hepatocellular carcinoma and two with cutaneous melanoma, three in all, had partial responses.

A note on this clone: Its specificity is unknown.

Study-wide findings and caveats: Some nonresponders also had low normalized T-cell clonal expansion. Which antigen the expanded peripheral T cells recognized is unknown.

TCRdb's table, derived via immunoSEQ multiplex PCR, lists solely in-frame clones and lacks some. The sample carries about 49,000 clones, about nine tenths recorded once. Trimming removed 0 bases from V and 5 bases from J; junction bases left unmatched: 2. Germline CDR1 and CDR2: SGHTA and FQGTGA. The CDR3 contains 15 residues. The receptor's source is an adult with an advanced solid tumor such as melanoma, head and neck, liver or kidney cancer. V is TRBV7-3 and J is TRBJ2-3; 10 bases are shared with TRBD1. The source was CD4+ or CD8+ T cells sorted from blood, collected in a trial of the OX40 agonist ivuxolimab. CDR3 in amino acids: CASSLTGTGEDTQYF. The CDR3 nucleotides are TGTGCCAGCAGCTTAACGGGGACAGGGGAAGATACGCAGTATTTT.